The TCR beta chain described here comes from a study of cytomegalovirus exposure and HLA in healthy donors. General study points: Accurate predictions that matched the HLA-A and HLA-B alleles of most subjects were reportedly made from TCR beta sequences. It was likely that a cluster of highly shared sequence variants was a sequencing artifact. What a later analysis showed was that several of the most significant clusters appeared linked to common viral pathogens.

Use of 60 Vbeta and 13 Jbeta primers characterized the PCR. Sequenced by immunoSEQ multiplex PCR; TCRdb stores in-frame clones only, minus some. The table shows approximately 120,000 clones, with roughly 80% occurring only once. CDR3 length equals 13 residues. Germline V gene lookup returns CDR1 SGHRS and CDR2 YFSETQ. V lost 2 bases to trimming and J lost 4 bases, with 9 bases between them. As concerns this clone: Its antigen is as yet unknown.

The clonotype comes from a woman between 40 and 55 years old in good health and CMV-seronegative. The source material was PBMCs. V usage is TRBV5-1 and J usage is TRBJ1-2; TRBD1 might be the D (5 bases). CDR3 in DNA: TGCGCCAGCAGCTTTGGGGGGGGCTATGGCTACACCTTC. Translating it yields CASSFGGGYGYTF.